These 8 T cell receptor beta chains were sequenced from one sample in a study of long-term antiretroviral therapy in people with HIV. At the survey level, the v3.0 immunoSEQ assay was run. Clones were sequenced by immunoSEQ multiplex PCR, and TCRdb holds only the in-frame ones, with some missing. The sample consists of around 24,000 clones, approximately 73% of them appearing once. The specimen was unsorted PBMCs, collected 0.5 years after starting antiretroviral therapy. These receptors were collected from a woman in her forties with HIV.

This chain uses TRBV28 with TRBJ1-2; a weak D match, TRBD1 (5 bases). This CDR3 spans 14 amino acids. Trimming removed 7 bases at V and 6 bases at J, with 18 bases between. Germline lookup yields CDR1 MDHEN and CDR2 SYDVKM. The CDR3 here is CASIDSQLGDGYTF. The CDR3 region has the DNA TGTGCCAGCATCGACAGCCAACTAGGGGATGGCTACACCTTC.

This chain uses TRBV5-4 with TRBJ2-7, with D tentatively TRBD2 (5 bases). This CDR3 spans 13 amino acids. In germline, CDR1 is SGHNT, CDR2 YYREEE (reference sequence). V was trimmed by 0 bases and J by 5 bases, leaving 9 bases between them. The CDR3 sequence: CASSLGLAHEQYF. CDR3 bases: TGTGCCAGCAGCTTGGGGCTAGCCCACGAGCAGTACTTC.

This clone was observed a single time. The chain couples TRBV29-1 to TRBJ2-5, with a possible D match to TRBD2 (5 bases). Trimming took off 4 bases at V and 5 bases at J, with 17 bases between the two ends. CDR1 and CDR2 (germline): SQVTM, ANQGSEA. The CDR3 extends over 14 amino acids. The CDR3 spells CSVGDLLRGETQYF. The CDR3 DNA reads TGCAGCGTTGGAGATCTTCTCCGAGGGGAGACCCAGTACTTC.

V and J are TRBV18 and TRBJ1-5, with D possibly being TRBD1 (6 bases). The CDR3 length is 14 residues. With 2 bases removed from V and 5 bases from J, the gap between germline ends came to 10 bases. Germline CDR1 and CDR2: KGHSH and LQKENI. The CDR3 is CASSPGSGDQPQHF. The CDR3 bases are TGTGCCAGCTCACCAGGGTCAGGGGATCAGCCCCAGCATTTT.

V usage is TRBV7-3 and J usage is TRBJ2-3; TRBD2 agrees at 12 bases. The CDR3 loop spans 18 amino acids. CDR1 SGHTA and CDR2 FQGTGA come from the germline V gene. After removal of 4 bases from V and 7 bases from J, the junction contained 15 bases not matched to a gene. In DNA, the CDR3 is TGTGCCAGCAGCTCTGCAGACCGACTAGCGGGGGATGGAAATACGCAGTATTTT. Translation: CASSSADRLAGDGNTQYF.

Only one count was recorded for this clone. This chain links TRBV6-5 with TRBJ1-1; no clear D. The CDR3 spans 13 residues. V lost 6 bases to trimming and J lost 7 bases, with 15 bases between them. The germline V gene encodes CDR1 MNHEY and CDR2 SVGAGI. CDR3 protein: CASSRLRRDEAFF. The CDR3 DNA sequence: TGTGCCAGCAGCCGACTCCGGAGGGATGAAGCTTTCTTT.

CDR3 DNA sequence: TGTGCCAGCAGCCACCGACAGGGCAGACGTAGCAATCAGCCCCAGCATTTT. Translated: CASSHRQGRRSNQPQHF. The chain carries TRBV7-6 and TRBJ1-5, with 7 bases aligning to TRBD1. This CDR3 contains 17 residues. CDR1 SGHVS and CDR2 FNYEAQ come from the germline V gene. Trimming cost V 5 bases and J 0 bases; bases outside gene matches: 10.

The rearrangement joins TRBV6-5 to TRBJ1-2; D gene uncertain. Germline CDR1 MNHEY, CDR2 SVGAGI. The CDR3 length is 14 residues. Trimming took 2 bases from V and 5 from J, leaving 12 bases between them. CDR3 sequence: CASSYLENQYGYTF. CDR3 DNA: TGTGCCAGCAGTTACCTGGAGAACCAGTATGGCTACACCTTC.